This passage covers 30 T cell receptor beta chains from one sample sequenced in a study of tumor-infiltrating lymphocytes in primary liver carcinoma. From unsorted bulk tissue weighing roughly 17-31 mg, DNA and RNA were co-extracted. The authors made TCR beta cDNA from approximately 490 ng total RNA with a constant-region primer. Amplification in three nested multiplex PCR rounds with slightly modified ARM-PCR gave rise to TCR beta libraries. Rounds one and two of PCR, each of roughly 10 cycles, were primed with TRBV1-TRBV30 forward primers and a C-beta reverse primer. Each CDR3 protein gets one entry after TCRdb re-called the multiplex PCR reads with MiXCR. In the table there are 40,000 to 55,000 distinct CDR3 sequences, around 77% of which are singletons. The material sequenced was liver tumor tissue from sampling region 5. Subset here: tumor region T5, tumor centre. The origin of the receptors is a man aged 35 to 55 with primary liver carcinoma and hepatitis B virus infection.

Points on this clonotype: Being one base from a much bigger clone, this may be a read error. The chain employs TRBV5-1 and TRBJ2-1; D not resolved. The CDR3 consists of 17 residues. V was pared by 0 bases and J by 4 bases, with 17 bases between. The V gene's germline CDR1 is SGHRS and CDR2 YFSETQ. The CDR3 DNA reads TGCGCCAGCAGCTTGGAGTGGTGTCTTCTGACTTACAATGAGCAGTTCTTC. It translates to CASSLEWCLLTYNEQFF. Using reference TRBV5-1 and TRBJ2-1 for the parts outside the CDR3, the full variable domain is KAGVTQTPRYLIKTRGQQVTLSCSPISGHRSVSWYQQTPGQGLQFLFEYFSETQRNKGNFPGRFSGRQFSNSRSEMNVSTLELGDSALYLCASSLEWCLLTYNEQFFGPGTRLTVL.

With regard to this clonotype: One end of the junction does not line up with germline, which may come from a read error. The chain recombines TRBV29-1 with TRBJ2-1; 8 bases align to TRBD2. Germline CDR1 reads SQVTM; CDR2 reads ANQGSEA. The CDR3 runs 15 residues. The CDR3 sequence is CSDGLTGGFYNDQFF. The CDR3 DNA follows: TGCAGCGATGGACTAACGGGAGGGTTCTACAATGACCAGTTCTTC.

This clonotype has just one count. An end of the junction differs from the germline gene, which may be a read error. The rearrangement uses TRBV4-3 and TRBJ1-6; perhaps TRBD1 as D (5 bases). Germline CDR1 and CDR2: LGHNA and YSLEER. This CDR3 is 16 amino acids long. This CDR3 reads CASTPCRGPYNSPLHF. CDR3 nucleotides: TGCGCCAGCACCCCGTGCCGGGGCCCCTATAATTCACCCCTTCACTTT.

The chain links TRBV12-3 or TRBV12-4 to TRBJ1-1; D ambiguous. The CDR3 contains 14 residues. The V gene lost 7 bases and the J gene lost 1 base, with 13 bases spanning the gap. The CDR3 loop is CASTLGRQNTEAFF. CDR3 DNA: TGTGCCAGCACCCTCGGACGACAGAACACTGAAGCTTTCTTT.

This chain joins TRBV6-5 and TRBJ2-3; D is uncertain. Germline V gene data show CDR1 as MNHEY and CDR2 as SVGAGI. This CDR3 is 14 amino acids long. Deletions cut 4 bases from V and 2 bases from J, with 10 bases between. DNA for the CDR3: TGTGCCAGCAGTTTGACCGGAGTCACAGATACGCAGTATTTT. Translated: CASSLTGVTDTQYF.

Points on this clonotype: The CDR3 carries no conserved terminal phenylalanine or tryptophan, so it likely arises from a read error. The chain couples TRBV29-1 to TRBJ1-5, with D hard to call. Trimming removed 8 bases from V and 5 bases from J, with 16 bases in between. Germline V gene data show CDR1 as SQVTM and CDR2 as ANQGSEA. This CDR3 comprises 13 residues. CDR3 sequence (DNA): TGCAGCATTGTCGTACAGATCTATCAGCCCCAGCATTTA. This translates into CSIVVQIYQPQHL.

This clonotype was seen once. V is TRBV5-6 and J is TRBJ2-7; maybe TRBD2 (5 bases). Looked up from germline, CDR1 is SGHDT and CDR2 is YYEEEE. This CDR3 spans 15 amino acids. V dropped 5 bases and J dropped 10 bases, with 25 bases sitting between them. In DNA form, the CDR3 reads TGTGCCAGCAGTTTTTTTGGGGAGTTTAGCTTCGAACAGTACTTC. Translation gives CASSFFGEFSFEQYF.

In the case of this clonotype: One junction end disagrees with the germline gene, perhaps due to a read error. V usage is TRBV29-1 and J usage is TRBJ1-5, with a tentative D call TRBD1 (6 bases). The CDR3 is 13 residues long. Germline V lookup: CDR1 SQVTM, CDR2 ANQGSEA. This CDR3 is CSSVGQINQPRHF. CDR3 bases: TGCAGCTCTGTCGGACAGATCAATCAGCCCCGGCATTTT.

In its sample, this clonotype was seen many times. The chain couples TRBV12-3 or TRBV12-4 to TRBJ2-4, with TRBD1 identical over 8 bases. The CDR3 contains 13 residues. The J segment lost 9 bases and the V segment lost 3 bases, leaving 4 bases of the junction unmatched. The CDR3 protein is CASSFDRGTIQYF. The DNA for the CDR3 is TGTGCCAGCAGTTTCGACAGGGGAACCATTCAGTACTTC.

As for this clonotype: One junction end does not reproduce the germline sequence, and a read error may be involved. The chain joins TRBV6-1 to TRBJ2-3; maybe TRBD1 (5 bases). CDR3 length equals 13 residues. CDR1 MNHNS and CDR2 SASEGT come from the germline V gene. This chain's CDR3 is CVSSGAYTDTQYF. The CDR3 DNA is TGTGTCAGCAGTGGGGCTTACACAGATACGCAGTATTTT.

Worth noting for this clonotype: One junction end disagrees with the germline gene, perhaps due to a read error. The V gene is TRBV9, the J gene TRBJ2-5; TRBD1 agrees at 9 bases. The CDR3 covers 14 residues. Germline V gene data show CDR1 as SGDLS and CDR2 as YYNGEE. This CDR3 reads CASSIQGASEAQYF. The DNA for the CDR3 is TGTGCCAGCAGCATACAGGGGGCCAGTGAGGCCCAGTACTTT. Full variable domain (outside the CDR3, taken from reference TRBV9 and TRBJ2-5): DSGVTQTPKHLITATGQRVTLRCSPRSGDLSVYWYQQSLDQGLQFLIQYYNGEERAKGNILERFSAQQFPDLHSELNLSSLELGDSALYFCASSIQGASEAQYFGPGTRLLVL.

To note about this clonotype: The CDR3 does not end in the conserved phenylalanine or tryptophan, so this is likely a read error. The rearrangement links TRBV11-2 to TRBJ2-3, with 7 bases aligning to TRBD1. Germline CDR1 and CDR2: SGHAT and FQNNGV. This CDR3 has 15 residues. CDR3 loop: CAGSFRDSRTDTQYS. The CDR3, as DNA: TGTGCCGGCAGCTTTCGGGACAGTCGCACAGATACGCAGTATTCT.

Points on this clonotype: Just one base apart from a much larger clone, this may be a read error. V gene TRBV4-1 combines with J gene TRBJ1-4, with D hard to call. CDR3 size: 15 residues. From germline, CDR1 is MGHRA and CDR2 YSYEKL. CDR3 sequence: CACSQDTGLNEKLFF. In nucleotides, the CDR3 is TGCGCCTGCAGCCAAGACACGGGATTAAATGAAAAACTGTTTTTT.

With regard to this clonotype: The junction differs from germline at one of its ends, possibly a read error. The rearrangement links TRBV28 to TRBJ2-2, with 13 bases aligning to TRBD2. The CDR3 has 17 amino acids. The V gene's germline CDR1 is MDHEN and CDR2 SYDVKM. The CDR3 loop reads CASSSRLAGGNTGELFF. The DNA of the CDR3 is TGTGCCAGCAGTTCCAGACTAGCGGGAGGTAACACAGGGGAGCTGTTTTTT.

In the case of this clonotype: At one of its ends the junction is not consistent with the germline gene, which may arise from a read error. The chain combines TRBV7-6 with TRBJ2-5; D perhaps matches TRBD2 (5 bases). This CDR3 region has 13 residues. From germline, CDR1 is SGHVS and CDR2 FNYEAQ. CDR3 sequence reads: CANSLGSMGTQYF. CDR3 nucleotides: TGTGCCAACAGCTTAGGGAGTATGGGGACCCAGTACTTC.

As for this clonotype: Compared with germline, one end of the junction differs, possibly owing to a read error. CDR3 amino acids: CVSSFAHNTDTQYF. The CDR3 DNA reads as TGCGTCAGCAGCTTCGCCCATAACACTGATACGCAGTATTTT. The gene calls are TRBV5-1 and TRBJ2-3; no reliable D call. The CDR3 sequence is 14 residues long. CDR1 SGHRS and CDR2 YFSETQ come from the germline V gene. The full variable domain, completed using reference TRBV5-1 and TRBJ2-3, is KAGVTQTPRYLIKTRGQQVTLSCSPISGHRSVSWYQQTPGQGLQFLFEYFSETQRNKGNFPGRFSGRQFSNSRSEMNVSTLELGDSALYLCVSSFAHNTDTQYFGPGTRLTVL.

A word on this clonotype: The CDR3 ends on some other residue instead of the conserved phenylalanine or tryptophan, so this is likely a read error. V usage is TRBV29-1 and J usage is TRBJ2-5, with D possibly matching TRBD1 (5 bases). Germline V gene lookup returns CDR1 SQVTM and CDR2 ANQGSEA. The CDR3 covers 14 residues. Deletions cut 0 bases from V and 3 bases from J, with 11 bases between. CDR3 region: CSVEDVGQEETQYL. CDR3 nucleotides: TGCAGCGTTGAAGACGTCGGACAAGAAGAGACCCAGTACTTG.

In its sample, this clonotype was seen many times. The chain combines TRBV28 with TRBJ2-7; TRBD2 might be the D (5 bases). Germline V gene sequence: CDR1 MDHEN, CDR2 SYDVKM. Trimming took off 5 bases at V and 0 bases at J, with 11 bases between the two ends. This CDR3 comprises 14 residues. The CDR3 nucleotides are TGTGCCAGCAGTGAGGGCCTTGTCTCCTACGAGCAGTACTTC. Translated: CASSEGLVSYEQYF. The entire variable domain, with the rest obtained from reference TRBV28 and TRBJ2-7, is as follows: DVKVTQSSRYLVKRTGEKVFLECVQDMDHENMFWYRQDPGLGLRLIYFSYDVKMKEKGDIPEGYSVSREKKERFSLILESASTNQTSMYLCASSEGLVSYEQYFGPGTRLTVT.

In regard to this clonotype: Since a much larger clone is just one base distant, this may be a read error. Because it lacks the conserved phenylalanine or tryptophan at the end, this CDR3 is likely a read error. The chain combines TRBV30 with TRBJ2-3; D unresolved. The CDR3 runs 12 residues. V was pared by 4 bases and J by 5 bases, with 10 bases between. Germline V lookup: CDR1 GTSNPN, CDR2 SVGIG (reference sequence). The CDR3 protein is CAWTPRGDTQYL. In DNA, the CDR3 is TGTGCCTGGACCCCCCGTGGAGATACGCAGTATCTT.

In regard to this clonotype: The junction and the germline gene differ at one end; a read error may be behind it. The J gene is TRBJ2-2, the V gene TRBV7-8, with D perhaps matching TRBD2 (5 bases). The CDR3 consists of 17 residues. Germline values: CDR1 SGHVS, CDR2 FQNEAQ. The CDR3 here is CVSSLALLAGNTGELFF. The CDR3 region has the DNA TGTGTCAGCAGCTTAGCGCTGCTAGCCGGAAACACCGGGGAGCTGTTTTTT.

Details on this clonotype: One junction end disagrees with the germline gene, perhaps due to a read error. The chain couples TRBV5-1 to TRBJ2-1; tentatively, D is TRBD1 or TRBD2 (7 bases each). The germline CDR1 and CDR2 sequences are SGHRS and YFSETQ. This CDR3 has 16 amino acids. Here the CDR3 reads CASSSFSRGGYNELFF. CDR3 sequence (DNA): TGCGCCAGCAGCTCCTTTAGCAGGGGGGGATACAATGAGCTGTTCTTC.

Turning to this clonotype: Germline is not matched at one junction end, which may reflect a read error. V gene TRBV11-2 combines with J gene TRBJ2-3; D remains ambiguous. TRBJ1-5 explains the end of the DNA better; the J call may be wrong. Germline-derived CDR1 and CDR2 are SGHAT and FQNNGV. CDR3 length: 16 amino acids. Written as DNA, the CDR3 is TGTGTCAGCAACCGGGAAACTGGGAGGGTCGGAGATACGCAGCATTTT. It translates to CVSNRETGRVGDTQHF.

As for this clonotype: The conserved phenylalanine or tryptophan normally closing the CDR3 is absent here, so this likely arose from a read error. The chain links TRBV11-1 to TRBJ2-1, with D possibly matching TRBD2 (6 bases). The CDR3 is 16 residues long. The germline gives CDR1 SGHAT, CDR2 FQDESV (reference sequence). The CDR3 loop is CVSRKKMKIGGDEQFI. The CDR3, as DNA: TGTGTCAGCAGAAAAAAGATGAAGATAGGAGGGGATGAGCAGTTCATC.

This clonotype has a handful of counts. The chain couples TRBV6-2 or TRBV6-3 to TRBJ1-2; D is uncertain. The V end lost 2 bases, the J end lost 8 bases, and 12 bases lay between the germline ends. The CDR3 loop spans 13 amino acids. From germline, CDR1 is MNHEY and CDR2 SVGEGT. The CDR3: CASSYEPQAGYTF. The CDR3 region has the DNA TGTGCCAGCAGTTACGAGCCCCAGGCCGGCTACACCTTC.

This clonotype appeared once. CDR3 DNA sequence: TGTGCCAGCAGCCCCAGACTTGGGATTGGAACTGAAGCTTTCTTT. Its protein is CASSPRLGIGTEAFF. The chain uses TRBV14 and TRBJ1-1; D is undetermined. This CDR3 is 15 amino acids long. Trimming took 4 bases from V and 5 from J, leaving 17 bases between them. The germline CDR1 and CDR2 sequences are SGHDN and FVKESK. The full variable domain, rest sourced from reference TRBV14 and TRBJ1-1, is EAGVTQFPSHSVIEKGQTVTLRCDPISGHDNLYWYRRVMGKEIKFLLHFVKESKQDESGMPNNRFLAERTGGTYSTLKVQPAELEDSGVYFCASSPRLGIGTEAFFGQGTRLTVV.

Remarks on this clonotype: The CDR3 ends on some other residue instead of the conserved phenylalanine or tryptophan, so this is likely a read error. The chain couples TRBV6-5 to TRBJ2-3; TRBD1 is a possible D gene (6 bases). This CDR3 comprises 16 residues. The V gene's germline CDR1 is MNHEY and CDR2 SVGAGI. In nucleotides, the CDR3 is TGTGCCAGCAGTTTAACCTGGACAGACACCACAGATTCGCAGTATTCT. Residues: CASSLTWTDTTDSQYS.

The chain has TRBV6-2 or TRBV6-3 and TRBJ2-5; unclear D gene. In germline, CDR1 is MNHEY, CDR2 SVGEGT. This CDR3 comprises 11 residues. The CDR3 bases are TGTCTCAGCAGTTATAAAGAGACCCAGTACTTC. Protein product: CLSSYKETQYF.

Details on this clonotype: The conserved phenylalanine or tryptophan normally closing the CDR3 is absent here, so this likely arose from a read error. Because the CDR3's place on the DNA is in doubt, the DNA is left out and the CDR3 is given as listed by TCRdb. The chain combines TRBV11-2 with TRBJ2-7; the D call TRBD2 from the table was never checked on the DNA. The CDR3 region is 13 residues in length, termini included. Germline V lookup: CDR1 SGHAT, CDR2 FQNNGV. Here the CDR3 reads CASSPTGATEQCI.

This clonotype appeared once. One end of the junction varies from germline; a read error may be responsible. The J gene is TRBJ1-1, the V gene TRBV4-2, with D unclear. The CDR3 contains 14 residues. Germline V lookup: CDR1 LGHNA, CDR2 YNFKEQ. The CDR3 nucleotides are TGTGCCAGCAGCCTGGCTGTGGGAAACACTGAAGCTTTTTTT. It specifies CASSLAVGNTEAFF.

Regarding this clonotype: One end of the junction fails to match germline, which may point to a read error. The chain combines TRBV29-1 with TRBJ2-4, with a tentative D call TRBD2 (5 bases). CDR1 and CDR2 (germline): SQVTM, ANQGSEA. The CDR3 is made up of 16 amino acids. CDR3 nucleotide sequence: TGCAGCGTTGTTACCCTAAGCCGGCTAGCCAAAAACATTCAGTATTTC. This gives the protein CSVVTLSRLAKNIQYF. The full variable domain, completed using reference TRBV29-1 and TRBJ2-4, is SAVISQKPSRDICQRGTSLTIQCQVDSQVTMMFWYRQQPGQSLTLIATANQGSEATYESGFVIDKFPISRPNLTFSTLTVSNMSPEDSSIYLCSVVTLSRLAKNIQYFGAGTRLSVL.